This passage covers 7 T cell receptor beta chains from one sample sequenced in a study of blood T cell repertoires in COVID-19. Assay used: immunoSEQ multiplex PCR; TCRdb lists only in-frame clones, some missing. The sample has 100,000 to 150,000 clones, roughly four fifths seen once; the top ten hold 2% to 3%. The sequencing sample was made of PBMCs or T cells enriched from blood (not recorded which). The source of these receptors is a man aged 35 to 55 with acute COVID-19.

The gene calls are TRBV19 and TRBJ2-5, with 9 bases identical to TRBD2. The V segment lost 6 bases and the J segment 4 bases; nucleotides outside the gene matches: 3. The germline V gene has CDR1 LNHDA and CDR2 SQIVND (reference sequence). CDR3 length: 13 amino acids. The CDR3 DNA is TGTGCCAGTAGAGTAGCGGGGGTAGAGACCCAGTACTTC. Translating gives CASRVAGVETQYF.

The J gene is TRBJ2-2, the V gene TRBV3-1 (or the pseudogene TRBV3-2), with a possible D match to TRBD1 (5 bases). V shed 1 base and J shed 8 bases, with 17 bases lying between them. The germline CDR1 and CDR2 sequences are LGHDT and YNNKEL (reference sequence). The CDR3 has 16 residues. The CDR3 spells CASSQVIGRVEGELFF. The DNA of the CDR3 is TGTGCCAGCAGCCAAGTTATAGGCAGGGTGGAAGGGGAGCTGTTTTTT.

The chain joins TRBV7-3 to TRBJ2-3; 7 nucleotides line up with TRBD1. Trimming took 5 bases from V and 4 from J; bases not matched to a gene: 6. CDR1 is SGHTA and CDR2 is FQGTGA in the germline V gene. The CDR3 is made up of 14 amino acids. The CDR3 sequence: CASSLDQGADTQYF. The DNA for the CDR3 is TGTGCCAGCAGCCTTGATCAGGGGGCAGATACGCAGTATTTT.

The chain links TRBV6-6 to TRBJ1-5; TRBD1 aligns across 7 bases. The length of the CDR3 is 14 residues. Germline CDR1 is MNHNY and CDR2 is SVGAGI (reference sequence). The V and J ends lost 2 bases and 5 bases, in that order; junction bases with no gene match: 3. CDR3 coding DNA: TGTGCCAGCAGTTACAGGGGGCTGGATCAGCCCCAGCATTTT. It specifies CASSYRGLDQPQHF.

This CDR3 reads CAISASRDRGSGANVLTF. The CDR3, as DNA: TGTGCCATCAGTGCTTCCCGGGACAGGGGATCTGGGGCCAACGTCCTGACTTTC. V is TRBV10-3 and J is TRBJ2-6; 10 positions agree with TRBD1. V lost 4 bases to trimming and J lost 1 base; unmatched junction nucleotides: 7. The CDR3 extends over 18 amino acids. The germline V gene has CDR1 ENHRY and CDR2 SYGVKD.

The rearrangement joins TRBV3-1 (or the pseudogene TRBV3-2) to TRBJ2-4; 12 nucleotides align to TRBD2. Per germline, CDR1 LGHDT and CDR2 YNNKEL (reference sequence). This CDR3 is built from 18 residues. Trimming cost V 4 bases and J 0 bases; bases outside gene matches: 7. The DNA for the CDR3 is TGTGCCAGCAGCCCTTGGACTAGCGGGGTGCTAGCCAAAAACATTCAGTACTTC. It translates to CASSPWTSGVLAKNIQYF.

The count of this clone is one. The V and J genes are TRBV18 and TRBJ1-1, with 8 bases identical to TRBD1. CDR3 size: 14 residues. Trimming took 2 bases from V and 2 from J; bases not matched to a gene: 1. CDR1 KGHSH and CDR2 LQKENI come from the germline V gene. Here the CDR3 reads CASSPGQGNTEAFF. CDR3 in DNA: TGTGCCAGCTCACCAGGACAGGGCAACACTGAAGCTTTCTTT.